The text below deals with one T cell receptor beta chain. The sample comes from a study of blood T cell repertoires in COVID-19. The data were produced by immunoSEQ multiplex PCR, yet TCRdb's version contains in-frame clones alone and is incomplete. The repertoire consists of 50,000 to 60,000 clones, with less than 90% occurring once and the leading ten covering approximately 26%. Trimming took 4 bases from V and 7 from J, leaving 12 bases between them. Germline CDR1 KGHDR, CDR2 SFDVKD. The CDR3 has 13 amino acids. The sequence was collected from a human donor in a cohort sampled during active COVID-19. This chain connects TRBV24-1 to TRBJ1-2, with a weak D call TRBD1 (6 bases). Sequenced sample: peripheral blood. The CDR3 DNA is TGTGCCACCAGTGACAGGGGTGCTTTTGGCTACACCTTC. The encoded protein is CATSDRGAFGYTF.